The sample holds a few counts of the clone carrying this TCR beta chain. Antigen unknown. These data belong to a study of T cell repertoires in cytomegalovirus infection. Study information: Carrying CMV and the relevant HLA type showed in public TCR beta signatures.

TCRdb itself ran the reads through MiXCR, one entry per CDR3 protein. The sample lists hundreds of thousands of distinct CDR3 sequences; around 24% were seen once. Trimming pared 5 bases from V and 4 bases from J, leaving 14 bases between. The CDR3 sequence is 15 residues long. Germline CDR1 MGHRA, CDR2 YSYEKL. Study-level points and caveats: Summed frequency of public TCR beta families distinguished CMV carriers with the relevant HLA.

The material sequenced was CD8+ T cells from PBMCs. This clonotype was sampled from a human donor in good health (CMV status not recorded). Some clones in this sample may be carry-over from other donors' samples. The rearrangement links TRBV4-1 to TRBJ2-2; D is unresolved. CDR3 nucleotides: TGCGCCAGCAGCGGGTCTGGTATTGGCACCGGGGAGCTGTTTTTT. Translating it yields CASSGSGIGTGELFF.